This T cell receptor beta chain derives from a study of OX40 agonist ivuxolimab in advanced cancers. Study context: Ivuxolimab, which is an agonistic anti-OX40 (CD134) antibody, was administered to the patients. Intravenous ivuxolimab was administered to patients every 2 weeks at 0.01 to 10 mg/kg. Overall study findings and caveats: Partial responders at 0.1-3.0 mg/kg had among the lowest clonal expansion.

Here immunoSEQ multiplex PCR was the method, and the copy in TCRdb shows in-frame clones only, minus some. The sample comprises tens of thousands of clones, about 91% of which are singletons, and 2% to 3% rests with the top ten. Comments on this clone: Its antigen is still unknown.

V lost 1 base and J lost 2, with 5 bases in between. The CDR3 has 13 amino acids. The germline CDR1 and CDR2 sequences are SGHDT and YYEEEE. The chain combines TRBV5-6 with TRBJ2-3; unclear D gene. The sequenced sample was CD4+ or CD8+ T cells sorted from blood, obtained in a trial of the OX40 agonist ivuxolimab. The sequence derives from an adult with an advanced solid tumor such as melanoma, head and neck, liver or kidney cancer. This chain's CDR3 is CASSLTYTDTQYF. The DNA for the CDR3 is TGTGCCAGCAGCTTGACGTACACAGATACGCAGTATTTT.